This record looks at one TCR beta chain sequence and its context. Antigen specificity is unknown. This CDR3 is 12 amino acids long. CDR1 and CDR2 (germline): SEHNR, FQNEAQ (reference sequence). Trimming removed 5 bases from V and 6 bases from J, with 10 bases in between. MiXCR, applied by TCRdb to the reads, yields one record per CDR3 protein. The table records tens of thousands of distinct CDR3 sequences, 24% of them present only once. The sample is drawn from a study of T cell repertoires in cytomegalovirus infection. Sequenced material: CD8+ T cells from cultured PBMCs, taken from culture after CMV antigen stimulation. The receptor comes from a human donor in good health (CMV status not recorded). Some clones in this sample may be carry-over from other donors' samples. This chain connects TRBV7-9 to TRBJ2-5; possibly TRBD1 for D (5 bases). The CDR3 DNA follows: TGTGCCAGCAGCGCCGACAGCCAGACCCAGTACTTC. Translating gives CASSADSQTQYF.